This TCR beta chain came from a study of OX40 agonist ivuxolimab in advanced cancers. Germline CDR1 is MNHEY and CDR2 is SMNVEV (reference sequence). The CDR3 sequence is 16 residues long. Trimming took 4 bases from V and 3 from J; bases not matched to a gene: 8. A word on this clone: Its antigen remains unknown.

Study-level points and caveats: Averaging showed that CD8+ T cells had more expanded clones than CD4+ did.

Assay: immunoSEQ multiplex PCR; the TCRdb copy retains only in-frame clones and omits some. Seen here are fewer than 35,000 clones, roughly nine tenths observed once, and the top ten hold around 35%. Patients who had autoimmune disease history or got systemic immunosuppression were left out. The receptor was derived from an adult with an advanced solid tumor such as melanoma, head and neck, liver or kidney cancer. This chain links TRBV27 with TRBJ2-7, with 11 nucleotides matching TRBD1. This specimen consisted of CD4+ or CD8+ T cells sorted from blood, obtained in a trial of the OX40 agonist ivuxolimab. The CDR3 DNA is TGTGCCAGCAGTTACCAGGGACAGGGGGGCTACTACGAGCAGTACTTC. It codes for CASSYQGQGGYYEQYF.